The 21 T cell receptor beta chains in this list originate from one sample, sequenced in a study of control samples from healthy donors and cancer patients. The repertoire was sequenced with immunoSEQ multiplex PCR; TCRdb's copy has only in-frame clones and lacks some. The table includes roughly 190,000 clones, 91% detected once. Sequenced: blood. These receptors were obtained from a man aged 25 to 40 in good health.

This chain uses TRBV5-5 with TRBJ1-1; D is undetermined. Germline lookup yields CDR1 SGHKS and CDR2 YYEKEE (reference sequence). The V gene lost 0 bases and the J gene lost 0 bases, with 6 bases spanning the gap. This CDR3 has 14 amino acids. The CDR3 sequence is CASSLGFMNTEAFF. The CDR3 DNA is TGTGCCAGCAGCTTGGGTTTCATGAACACTGAAGCTTTCTTT.

As DNA, the CDR3 is TGCGCCAGCAGCCAACCGAGCGGGGGGATCTCCTACAATGAGCAGTTCTTC. Its protein product is CASSQPSGGISYNEQFF. The chain carries TRBV4-1 and TRBJ2-1, with TRBD2 matching 9 bases. V lost 2 bases and J lost 0; bases outside the gene matches: 5. CDR1 MGHRA and CDR2 YSYEKL come from the germline V gene. The CDR3 is made up of 17 amino acids.

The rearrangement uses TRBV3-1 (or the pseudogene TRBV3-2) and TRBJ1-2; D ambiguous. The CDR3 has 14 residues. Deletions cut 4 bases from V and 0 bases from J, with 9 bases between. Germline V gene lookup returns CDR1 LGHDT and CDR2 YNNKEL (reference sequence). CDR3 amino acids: CASSPSRANYGYTF. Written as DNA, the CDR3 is TGTGCCAGCAGCCCGTCGAGGGCTAACTATGGCTACACCTTC.

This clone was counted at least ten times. CDR3 nucleotide sequence: TGTGCCTGGAGTGTAAGTCGGTACGAGCAGTACTTC. Encoded protein: CAWSVSRYEQYF. The V gene is TRBV30, the J gene TRBJ2-7; D remains unclear. The CDR3 extends over 12 amino acids. Germline V CDR1 and CDR2: GTSNPN, SVGIG (reference sequence). Trimming removed 0 bases at V and 4 bases at J, with 7 bases between.

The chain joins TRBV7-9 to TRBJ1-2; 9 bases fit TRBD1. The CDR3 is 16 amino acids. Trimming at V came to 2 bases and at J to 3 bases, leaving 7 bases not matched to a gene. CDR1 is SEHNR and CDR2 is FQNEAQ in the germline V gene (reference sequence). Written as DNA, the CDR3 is TGTGCCAGCAGCTTATTACCGGGACAGGGAGACTATGGCTACACCTTC. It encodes CASSLLPGQGDYGYTF.

The CDR3 reads CASSPTGSNQPQHF. CDR3 DNA sequence: TGTGCCAGCAGCCCTACAGGGTCGAATCAGCCCCAGCATTTT. The chain couples TRBV27 to TRBJ1-5; TRBD1 is a possible D gene (6 bases). V dropped 6 bases and J dropped 4 bases, with 13 bases sitting between them. CDR3 length: 14 residues. CDR1 and CDR2 (germline): MNHEY, SMNVEV (reference sequence).

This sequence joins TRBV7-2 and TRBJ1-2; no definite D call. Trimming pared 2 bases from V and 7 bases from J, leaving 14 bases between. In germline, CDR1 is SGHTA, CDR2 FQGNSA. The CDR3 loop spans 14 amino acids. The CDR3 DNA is TGTGCCAGCAGCTTATTTGAGGGCGCGAGTGGCTACACCTTC. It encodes CASSLFEGASGYTF. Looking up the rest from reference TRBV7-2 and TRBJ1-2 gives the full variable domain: GAGVSQSPSNKVTEKGKDVELRCDPISGHTALYWYRQSLGQGLEFLIYFQGNSAPDKSGLPSDRFSAERTGGSVSTLTIQRTQQEDSAVYLCASSLFEGASGYTFGSGTRLTVV.

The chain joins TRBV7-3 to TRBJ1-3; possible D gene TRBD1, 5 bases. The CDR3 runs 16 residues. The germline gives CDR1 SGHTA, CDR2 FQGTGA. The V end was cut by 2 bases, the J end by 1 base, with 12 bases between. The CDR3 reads CASSLQGWGSGNTIYF. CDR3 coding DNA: TGTGCCAGCAGCTTACAGGGATGGGGTTCTGGAAACACCATATATTTT.

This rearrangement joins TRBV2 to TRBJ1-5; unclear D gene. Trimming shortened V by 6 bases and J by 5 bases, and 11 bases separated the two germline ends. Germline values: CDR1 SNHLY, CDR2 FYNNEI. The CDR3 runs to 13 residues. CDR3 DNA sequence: TGTGCCAGCAGGGCGACCGGGGATCAGCCCCAGCATTTT. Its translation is CASRATGDQPQHF.

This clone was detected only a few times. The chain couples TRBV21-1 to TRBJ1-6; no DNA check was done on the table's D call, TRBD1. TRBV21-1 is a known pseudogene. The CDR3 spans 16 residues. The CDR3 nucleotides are TGTGCCAGCAGCAACAGGGGACCAAGCTATAATTCACCCCTCCACTTT. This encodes CASSNRGPSYNSPLHF.

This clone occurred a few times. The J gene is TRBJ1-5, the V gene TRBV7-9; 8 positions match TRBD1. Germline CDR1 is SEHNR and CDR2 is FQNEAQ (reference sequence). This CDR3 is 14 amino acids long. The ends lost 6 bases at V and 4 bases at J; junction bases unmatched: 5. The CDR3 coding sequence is TGTGCCAGCAGAAGGACAGGGCGAAATCAGCCCCAGCATTTT. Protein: CASRRTGRNQPQHF.

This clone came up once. The CDR3 spells CASSTGTAYYYEQYF. The CDR3 DNA is TGTGCCAGCAGCACCGGGACAGCGTATTATTACGAGCAGTACTTC. The chain uses TRBV7-8 and TRBJ2-7; 7 nucleotides match TRBD1. Germline loops: CDR1 SGHVS, CDR2 FQNEAQ. The CDR3 spans 15 residues. Trimming took 5 bases from V and 4 from J; bases not matched to a gene: 11.

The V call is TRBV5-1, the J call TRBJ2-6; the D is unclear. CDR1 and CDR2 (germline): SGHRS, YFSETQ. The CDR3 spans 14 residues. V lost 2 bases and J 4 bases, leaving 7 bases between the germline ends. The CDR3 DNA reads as TGCGCCAGCAGCTTCAGAAGAGGGGCCAACGTCCTGACTTTC. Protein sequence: CASSFRRGANVLTF.

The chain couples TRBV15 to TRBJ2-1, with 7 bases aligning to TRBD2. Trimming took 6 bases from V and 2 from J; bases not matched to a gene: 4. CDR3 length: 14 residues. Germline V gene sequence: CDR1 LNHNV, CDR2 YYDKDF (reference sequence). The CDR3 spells CATRKRGTYNEQFF. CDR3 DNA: TGTGCCACCAGAAAGCGGGGTACCTACAATGAGCAGTTCTTC.

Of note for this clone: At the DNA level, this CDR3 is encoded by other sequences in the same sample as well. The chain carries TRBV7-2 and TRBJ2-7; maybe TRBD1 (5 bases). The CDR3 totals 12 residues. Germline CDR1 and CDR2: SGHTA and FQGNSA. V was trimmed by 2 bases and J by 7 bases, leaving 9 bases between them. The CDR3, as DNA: TGTGCCAGCAGCTTACTAGGGGTAGAGCAGTACTTC. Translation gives CASSLLGVEQYF.

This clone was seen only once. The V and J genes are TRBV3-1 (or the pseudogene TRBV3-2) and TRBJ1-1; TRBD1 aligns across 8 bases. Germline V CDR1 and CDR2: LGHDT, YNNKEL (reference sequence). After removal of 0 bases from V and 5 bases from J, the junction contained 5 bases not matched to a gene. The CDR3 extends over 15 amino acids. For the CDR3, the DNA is TGTGCCAGCAGCCAAGACCCAGGGGGCTGGACTGAAGCTTTCTTT. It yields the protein CASSQDPGGWTEAFF.

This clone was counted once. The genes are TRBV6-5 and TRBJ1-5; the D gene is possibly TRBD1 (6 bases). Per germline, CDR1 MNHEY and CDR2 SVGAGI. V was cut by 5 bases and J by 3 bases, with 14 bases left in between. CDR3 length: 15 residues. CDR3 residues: CASSLDTGFNQPQHF. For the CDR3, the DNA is TGTGCCAGCAGTCTGGATACAGGGTTCAATCAGCCCCAGCATTTT.

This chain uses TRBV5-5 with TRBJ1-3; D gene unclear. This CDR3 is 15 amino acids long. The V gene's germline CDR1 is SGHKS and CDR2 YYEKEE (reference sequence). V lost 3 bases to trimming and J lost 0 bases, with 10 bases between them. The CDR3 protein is CASSSGSSSGNTIYF. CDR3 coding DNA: TGTGCCAGCAGCTCGGGATCCAGCTCTGGAAACACCATATATTTT.

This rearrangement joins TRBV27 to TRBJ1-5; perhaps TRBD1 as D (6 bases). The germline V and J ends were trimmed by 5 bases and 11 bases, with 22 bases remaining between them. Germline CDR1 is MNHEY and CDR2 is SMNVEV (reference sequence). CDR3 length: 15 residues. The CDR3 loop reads CASSPLGTTPLAQHF. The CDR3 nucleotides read TGTGCCAGCAGTCCCTTGGGGACAACGCCCTTGGCCCAGCATTTT.

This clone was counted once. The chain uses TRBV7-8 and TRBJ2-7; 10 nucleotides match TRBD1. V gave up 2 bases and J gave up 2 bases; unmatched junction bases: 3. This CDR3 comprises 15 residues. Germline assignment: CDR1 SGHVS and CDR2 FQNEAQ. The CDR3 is CASSLQGTGAYEQYF. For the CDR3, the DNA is TGTGCCAGCAGCTTACAGGGGACAGGGGCCTACGAGCAGTACTTC.

Written as DNA, the CDR3 is TGTGCCAGCAGTTTGGTAGCCGAGTCTGAAGCTTTCTTT. Its translation is CASSLVAESEAFF. This chain connects TRBV12-3 or TRBV12-4 to TRBJ1-1; D is unresolved. The CDR3 has 13 amino acids. The V end lost 3 bases, the J end lost 6 bases, and 11 bases lay between the germline ends.